These 5 T cell receptor beta chains share one sample of origin, sequenced in a study of persistence of HIV-infected CD4 T cells. The libraries were made with immunoSEQ version 4 in survey mode. Assay: immunoSEQ multiplex PCR; the TCRdb copy retains only in-frame clones and omits some. This table holds some 48,000 clones, 75% to 85% found once. No antigen is known for these receptors. Lysates of CMV-infected fibroblasts at around 9.8 ug/mL stimulated these cells. Sorted nonresponding memory CD4+ T cells were CD40L-negative, CD69-negative, CD45RO-high. The material was CD4+ T cells sorted from PBMCs after roughly 20-hour stimulation, obtained from a patient who received antiretroviral therapy. The receptors stem from an adult man with HIV who was CMV-seropositive.

The CDR3, as DNA: TGCGCCAGCGGAGGAGCTAGCGGGGGCAACCAAGAGACCCAGTACTTC. Protein sequence: CASGGASGGNQETQYF. This rearrangement joins TRBV5-1 to TRBJ2-5; 10 bases are a match to TRBD2. Losses at the gene ends were 7 bases for V and 0 bases for J; bases not matched to a gene: 9. This CDR3 contains 16 residues. Germline-derived CDR1 and CDR2 are SGHRS and YFSETQ.

V gene TRBV19 combines with J gene TRBJ1-5; 8 positions agree with TRBD1. The ends lost 8 bases at V and 2 bases at J; junction bases unmatched: 29. This CDR3 is 22 amino acids long. Germline V gene data show CDR1 as LNHDA and CDR2 as SQIVND (reference sequence). This chain's CDR3 is CASSLVYPRDRSPKRGNQPQHF. CDR3 in DNA: TGTGCCAGTTCCCTAGTCTACCCCCGGGACAGGAGCCCAAAAAGGGGCAATCAGCCCCAGCATTTT.

The rearrangement uses TRBV30 and TRBJ1-4; weak D call: TRBD1 (5 bases). The CDR3 is 16 residues long. Germline CDR1 reads GTSNPN; CDR2 reads SVGIG (reference sequence). The V end was cut by 2 bases, the J end by 8 bases, with 21 bases between. As DNA, the CDR3 is TGTGCCTGGAGTCCCTTCTTCGAAGGGGAGGGAGAAAAACTGTTTTTT. This sequence encodes CAWSPFFEGEGEKLFF.

This chain uses TRBV7-2 with TRBJ1-6; unclear D gene. From germline, CDR1 is SGHTA and CDR2 FQGNSA. The germline V and J ends were trimmed by 3 bases and 6 bases, with 6 bases remaining between them. The CDR3 covers 13 residues. The CDR3 here is CASSFGLNSPLHF. The CDR3 DNA sequence: TGTGCCAGCAGCTTTGGCCTTAATTCACCCCTCCACTTT.

This clone was seen a single time. The J gene is TRBJ2-1, the V gene TRBV9, with 10 bases that match TRBD2. In germline, CDR1 is SGDLS, CDR2 YYNGEE. The ends lost 0 bases at V and 7 bases at J; junction bases unmatched: 7. The CDR3 spans 16 residues. CDR3 protein: CASSVGRTSGGNEQFF. The CDR3 DNA is TGTGCCAGCAGCGTAGGTCGGACTAGCGGAGGGAATGAGCAGTTCTTC.